These 9 T cell receptor beta chains share one sample of origin, sequenced in a study of CXCR3-negative and CXCR3-positive naive CD8 T cells. Via 5' RACE with UMI labels, TRB cDNA libraries were prepared. TCRdb reprocessed the 5' RACE reads; each CDR3 protein has one entry and no DNA is given. This sample's clone table lists some 50,000 distinct CDR3 sequences. What was sequenced was naive CXCR3- CD8+ T cells from blood. Subset defined: CD45RO-CCR7+CD27+CD95- naive CD8+ T cells lacking CXCR3 (TNR3-). Receptor source: a human donor in good health. Some clones in this sample may be carry-over from other donors' samples.

Measured by frequency, this clonotype is medium-sized. The chain carries TRBV4-2 and TRBJ1-1; TCRdb reports TRBD1, a call that lacks DNA to check it against. The CDR3 loop spans 13 amino acids. Per germline, CDR1 LGHNA and CDR2 YNFKEQ. CDR3 region: CASSHLGGTEAFF.

The rearrangement links TRBV2 to TRBJ2-4; absent DNA, TCRdb's TRBD1 call cannot be checked. This CDR3 has 11 amino acids. Germline CDR1 and CDR2: SNHLY and FYNNEI. Here the CDR3 reads CAGGQENIQYF.

The V gene is TRBV5-1, the J gene TRBJ2-7; TCRdb gives TRBD1 as the D gene, but with no DNA this cannot be confirmed. CDR1 is SGHRS and CDR2 is YFSETQ in the germline V gene. This CDR3 region has 15 residues. This CDR3 reads CASSPEDRGPREQYF.

The CDR3 sequence is CASSRETIGSYEQYF. The rearrangement uses TRBV6-5 and TRBJ2-7; with no DNA, the TCRdb D assignment of TRBD1 cannot be verified. This CDR3 is 15 amino acids long. Germline V gene sequence: CDR1 MNHEY, CDR2 SVGAGI.

This clonotype is classed as medium-sized (0.01 to 0.1%) by frequency. This sequence joins TRBV29-1 and TRBJ1-1. CDR3 size: 13 residues. Germline V gives CDR1 SQVTM, CDR2 ANQGSEA. The CDR3 loop reads CSVEGRQNTEAFF. Drawing the rest from reference TRBV29-1 and TRBJ1-1, the complete variable domain is SAVISQKPSRDICQRGTSLTIQCQVDSQVTMMFWYRQQPGQSLTLIATANQGSEATYESGFVIDKFPISRPNLTFSTLTVSNMSPEDSSIYLCSVEGRQNTEAFFGQGTRLTVV.

The chain employs TRBV7-3 and TRBJ2-1. The CDR3 covers 13 residues. Germline loops: CDR1 SGHTA, CDR2 FQGTGA. The CDR3 loop is CASSFRTFDEQFF.

The chain combines TRBV25-1 with TRBJ2-1; lacking DNA, the TRBD1 call made by TCRdb goes unchecked. CDR1 MGHDK and CDR2 SYGVNS come from the germline V gene. The CDR3 runs to 16 residues. The CDR3 reads CASSNRGGGRYNEQFF.

The rearrangement links TRBV20-1 to TRBJ1-1. The CDR3 spans 15 residues. In germline, CDR1 is DFQATT, CDR2 SNEGSKA (reference sequence). CDR3 sequence: CSALGPNGGNTEAFF.

The CDR3 is CASSLRGNTEAFF. The rearrangement joins TRBV5-1 to TRBJ1-1; TCRdb picks TRBD1, but there is no DNA to check that call. From germline, CDR1 is SGHRS and CDR2 YFSETQ. This CDR3 spans 13 amino acids.